A single sample gave rise to the 32 T cell receptor beta chains below, sequenced in a study of T cell repertoires in cytomegalovirus infection. TCRdb itself ran the reads through MiXCR, one entry per CDR3 protein. The sample contains some 280,000 distinct CDR3 sequences, around 15% of which appear only once. Sequencing was done on a sample of PBMCs. These receptors originate from a human donor in good health (CMV status not recorded). Some clones in this sample may be carry-over from other donors' samples.

In this sample, this clonotype turned up many times. The rearrangement uses TRBV20-1 and TRBJ2-5, with TRBD1 identical over 9 bases. This CDR3 comprises 14 residues. V gave up 3 bases and J gave up 5 bases; unmatched junction bases: 7. Germline V CDR1 and CDR2: DFQATT, SNEGSKA (reference sequence). The CDR3 region is CSARATGGRETQYF. The CDR3 DNA sequence: TGCAGTGCTAGGGCGACAGGGGGTCGGGAGACCCAGTACTTC.

In its sample, this clonotype was seen many times. The chain couples TRBV29-1 to TRBJ1-2; 10 nucleotides agree with TRBD1. Germline lookup yields CDR1 SQVTM and CDR2 ANQGSEA. Trimming removed 0 bases from V and 7 bases from J; junction bases left unmatched: 2. The CDR3 runs 13 residues. CDR3 residues: CSVEETGGSGYTF. Written as DNA, the CDR3 is TGCAGCGTTGAAGAGACAGGGGGCAGTGGCTACACCTTC.

The chain couples TRBV5-1 to TRBJ2-1, with D unclear. Looked up from germline, CDR1 is SGHRS and CDR2 is YFSETQ. V shed 0 bases and J shed 0 bases, with 7 bases lying between them. The CDR3 covers 15 residues. The CDR3 nucleotides are TGCGCCAGCAGCTTGGCCAGGTCCTCCTACAATGAGCAGTTCTTC. Its protein is CASSLARSSYNEQFF.

This clonotype was seen many times. The CDR3: CASSLSDRITNYGYTF. DNA of the CDR3: TGTGCCAGCAGCTTATCAGACAGGATTACTAACTATGGCTACACCTTC. The rearrangement links TRBV7-2 to TRBJ1-2; D may be TRBD1 (6 bases). The CDR3 has 16 amino acids. Per germline, CDR1 SGHTA and CDR2 FQGNSA. Trimming shortened V by 2 bases and J by 0 bases, and 13 bases separated the two germline ends.

This clonotype has a count of ten or more. This sequence joins TRBV7-6 and TRBJ2-3, with 10 positions matching TRBD2. The CDR3 loop spans 17 amino acids. Trimming removed 1 base from V and 4 bases from J; junction bases left unmatched: 8. CDR1 and CDR2 from the germline V gene are SGHVS and FNYEAQ. This chain's CDR3 is CASSLELAGYPPDTQYF. The CDR3 DNA reads as TGTGCCAGCAGCTTAGAACTAGCGGGGTACCCTCCAGATACGCAGTATTTT.

The chain employs TRBV18 and TRBJ2-2, with 7 bases lining up with TRBD2. Germline assignment: CDR1 KGHSH and CDR2 LQKENI. CDR3 size: 14 residues. V lost 8 bases and J lost 0; bases outside the gene matches: 3. CDR3 DNA sequence: TGTGCCAGCCAGAGCGGGACGAACACCGGGGAGCTGTTTTTT. Protein: CASQSGTNTGELFF.

This clonotype occurred many times. The chain combines TRBV7-2 with TRBJ2-1, with 11 bases identical to TRBD2. V shed 4 bases and J 2 bases; nucleotides not matched to a gene: 1. CDR3 length: 15 amino acids. CDR1 and CDR2 from the germline V gene are SGHTA and FQGNSA. DNA for the CDR3: TGTGCCAGCAGCTATAGCGGGAGGGCCTACAATGAGCAGTTCTTC. Protein product: CASSYSGRAYNEQFF.

V usage is TRBV10-3 and J usage is TRBJ2-3; tentative D call: TRBD1 (7 bases). V was shortened by 6 bases and J by 0 bases, with 13 bases between the two germline ends. The length of the CDR3 is 15 residues. The germline CDR1 and CDR2 sequences are ENHRY and SYGVKD. CDR3 loop: CAISVQGTSTDTQYF. The CDR3 nucleotides are TGTGCCATCAGCGTACAGGGGACTAGCACAGATACGCAGTATTTT.

This clonotype came up a few times. One base away lies a much larger clone, so this may be a sequencing read error. The genes are TRBV27 and TRBJ2-3, with D perhaps matching TRBD2 (6 bases). Germline loops: CDR1 MNHEY, CDR2 SMNVEV (reference sequence). The CDR3 has 15 residues. The CDR3 protein is CTSSRDGTSTDTQYF. CDR3 nucleotide sequence: TGTACCAGCTCCCGGGACGGGACTAGCACAGATACGCAGTATTTT.

The table lists this clonotype with a few counts. The V call is TRBV28, the J call TRBJ2-2; TRBD2 might be the D (5 bases). The CDR3 runs to 13 residues. Trimming stripped 7 bases from V and 4 bases from J, with 10 bases between. Per the germline V gene, CDR1 is MDHEN and CDR2 is SYDVKM. The CDR3 here is CASKLLGTGELFF. The CDR3 nucleotides read TGTGCCAGCAAGCTACTAGGCACCGGGGAGCTGTTTTTT.

This clonotype was observed many times. The CDR3 region has the DNA TGTGCCAGCTCAACCCAAGGGGTGTCCGGGGCCAACGTCCTGACTTTC. Translating it yields CASSTQGVSGANVLTF. The rearrangement uses TRBV7-3 and TRBJ2-6, with TRBD1 as a possible D gene (5 bases). Germline CDR1 SGHTA, CDR2 FQGTGA. The CDR3 length is 16 residues. V was clipped by 8 bases and J by 4 bases, with 18 bases between them.

This clonotype was detected many times. CDR3 region: CASTPWLNYGYTF. CDR3 DNA: TGTGCCAGCACCCCTTGGCTCAACTATGGCTACACCTTC. The V gene is TRBV12-3 or TRBV12-4, the J gene TRBJ1-2; no reliable D call. The V end lost 7 bases, the J end lost 2 bases, and 11 bases lay between the germline ends. The CDR3 consists of 13 residues.

This clonotype came up many times. The J gene is TRBJ2-1, the V gene TRBV7-2; 9 nucleotides match TRBD2. Germline assignment: CDR1 SGHTA and CDR2 FQGNSA. The CDR3 length is 14 residues. Germline trimming cut 3 bases from V and 7 bases from J; bases unmatched to any gene: 4. CDR3: CASSLAGGPNEQFF. DNA of the CDR3: TGTGCCAGCAGCTTGGCGGGAGGGCCTAATGAGCAGTTCTTC.

There are many counts of this clonotype. The V gene is TRBV4-1, the J gene TRBJ2-7; 7 bases map to TRBD1. The ends lost 3 bases at V and 7 bases at J; junction bases unmatched: 6. Looked up from germline, CDR1 is MGHRA and CDR2 is YSYEKL. This CDR3 has 13 residues. The chain's CDR3 is CASSHSQGREQYF. The CDR3 DNA is TGCGCCAGCAGCCATTCACAGGGGCGGGAGCAGTACTTC.

This clonotype was recorded at least ten times. V gene TRBV6-1 combines with J gene TRBJ1-1; TRBD1 matches 9 bases. V was clipped by 6 bases and J by 6 bases; unmatched bases: 8. The germline V gene encodes CDR1 MNHNS and CDR2 SASEGT. CDR3 length: 14 amino acids. DNA for the CDR3: TGTGCCAGCAGCCGACAGGGGGGAGAGGCTGAAGCTTTCTTT. Translated: CASSRQGGEAEAFF.

In its sample, this clonotype was seen many times. The J gene is TRBJ1-5, the V gene TRBV7-8, with a tentative D call TRBD1 (5 bases). V gave up 4 bases and J gave up 2 bases, with 12 bases separating them. The CDR3 has 15 residues. Germline V gene data show CDR1 as SGHVS and CDR2 as FQNEAQ. The CDR3 sequence is CASSSQGFGNQPQHF. For the CDR3, the DNA is TGTGCCAGCAGCTCCCAGGGATTTGGCAATCAGCCCCAGCATTTT.

This clonotype was counted ten times or more. The CDR3 region is CASSFASGPSYEQYF. CDR3 in DNA: TGTGCCAGCAGTTTCGCTAGCGGGCCTTCCTACGAGCAGTACTTC. The chain has TRBV28 and TRBJ2-7; 8 nucleotides agree with TRBD2. The ends lost 3 bases at V and 1 base at J; junction bases unmatched: 5. CDR1 and CDR2 from the germline V gene are MDHEN and SYDVKM. The CDR3 covers 15 residues.

The chain couples TRBV15 to TRBJ2-7; 11 nucleotides agree with TRBD1. Germline CDR1 LNHNV, CDR2 YYDKDF (reference sequence). The CDR3 runs to 15 residues. The junction had 3 bases not matched to a gene; V was cut back by 0 bases and J by 5 bases. DNA of the CDR3: TGTGCCACCAGCAGAGAGGGACAGGGGGTCCACGAGCAGTACTTC. Protein sequence: CATSREGQGVHEQYF.

This clonotype appeared many times. V and J are TRBV7-3 and TRBJ2-5, with TRBD2 as a possible D gene (6 bases). Trimming left V 2 bases short and J 5 bases short, with 24 bases between. The V gene's germline CDR1 is SGHTA and CDR2 FQGTGA. This CDR3 comprises 18 residues. The CDR3 spells CASSLLASAAPFAETQYF. The CDR3 DNA follows: TGTGCCAGCAGCTTACTCGCTAGCGCCGCTCCTTTTGCCGAGACCCAGTACTTC.

V and J are TRBV20-1 and TRBJ2-5; D is possibly TRBD1 (7 bases). V was trimmed by 1 base and J by 5 bases, leaving 17 bases between them. This CDR3 comprises 15 residues. From germline, CDR1 is DFQATT and CDR2 SNEGSKA (reference sequence). The CDR3 sequence: CSARVHGPGGETQYF. In DNA, the CDR3 is TGCAGTGCTAGAGTTCATGGACCAGGGGGGGAGACCCAGTACTTC.

This clonotype has a handful of counts. CDR3 DNA sequence: TGCGCCAGCAGCTCGGTACAGACGAACACTGAAGCTTTCTTT. Encoded protein: CASSSVQTNTEAFF. The chain recombines TRBV5-1 with TRBJ1-1; D gene uncertain. Germline values: CDR1 SGHRS, CDR2 YFSETQ. There are 14 residues in the CDR3. The V end was cut by 3 bases, the J end by 1 base, with 10 bases between. Full variable domain (missing parts from reference TRBV5-1 and TRBJ1-1): KAGVTQTPRYLIKTRGQQVTLSCSPISGHRSVSWYQQTPGQGLQFLFEYFSETQRNKGNFPGRFSGRQFSNSRSEMNVSTLELGDSALYLCASSSVQTNTEAFFGQGTRLTVV.

This clonotype occurred a few times. V and J are TRBV2 and TRBJ2-1; 8 bases are a match to TRBD1. The CDR3 runs to 11 residues. The junction had 0 bases not matched to a gene; V was cut back by 6 bases and J by 8 bases. Germline V lookup: CDR1 SNHLY, CDR2 FYNNEI. In DNA, the CDR3 is TGTGCCAGCAGCAGGGGGCATGAGCAGTTCTTC. This encodes CASSRGHEQFF.

This clonotype was counted many times. The chain's CDR3 is CASSYASFSYEQYF. The CDR3 bases are TGTGCCAGCAGTTACGCTTCCTTCTCCTACGAGCAGTACTTC. V and J are TRBV6-2 or TRBV6-3 and TRBJ2-7; D uncertain. CDR1 MNHEY and CDR2 SVGEGT come from the germline V gene. The CDR3 sequence is 14 residues long. Trimming took off 2 bases at V and 0 bases at J, with 8 bases between the two ends.

The chain employs TRBV2 and TRBJ1-1; D is possibly TRBD1 (6 bases). The V end was cut by 6 bases, the J end by 1 base, with 9 bases between. Germline loops: CDR1 SNHLY, CDR2 FYNNEI. CDR3 length: 13 residues. The CDR3 loop is CASRMDRNTEAFF. For the CDR3, the DNA is TGTGCCAGCAGAATGGACAGGAACACTGAAGCTTTCTTT.

This clonotype was seen many times. This chain joins TRBV19 and TRBJ2-7; D unresolved. Trimming pared 5 bases from V and 3 bases from J, leaving 11 bases between. The CDR3 loop spans 13 amino acids. Germline CDR1 LNHDA, CDR2 SQIVND (reference sequence). The DNA for the CDR3 is TGTGCCAGTAGTCCCGTTAATCTCTACGAGCAGTACTTC. It translates to CASSPVNLYEQYF.

This clonotype was seen more than once but under ten times. J is TRBJ2-1 and V is TRBV4-1; no clear D. This CDR3 has 12 amino acids. Germline CDR1 reads MGHRA; CDR2 reads YSYEKL. Trimming stripped 3 bases from V and 4 bases from J, with 4 bases between. CDR3 coding DNA: TGCGCCAGCAGCCAGTTATACAATGAGCAGTTCTTC. It translates to CASSQLYNEQFF.

This clonotype was seen only a few times. The rearrangement joins TRBV5-4 to TRBJ2-7; 7 nucleotides line up with TRBD1. The CDR3 is 15 amino acids. The germline CDR1 and CDR2 sequences are SGHNT and YYREEE (reference sequence). V gave up 1 base and J gave up 1 base; unmatched junction bases: 5. CDR3 coding DNA: TGTGCCAGCAGCTTGTGGAACAGGGGTTCCTACGAGCAGTACTTC. Its translation is CASSLWNRGSYEQYF. The full variable domain, in which reference TRBV5-4 and TRBJ2-7 provide the parts outside the CDR3, is ETGVTQSPTHLIKTRGQQVTLRCSSQSGHNTVSWYQQALGQGPQFIFQYYREEENGRGNFPPRFSGLQFPNYSSELNVNALELDDSALYLCASSLWNRGSYEQYFGPGTRLTVT.

The chain links TRBV5-4 to TRBJ2-1, with 8 bases identical to TRBD2. CDR1 and CDR2 (germline): SGHNT, YYREEE (reference sequence). The V gene end was trimmed by 6 bases and the J gene end by 0 bases; junction bases not matched to a gene: 14. This CDR3 region has 18 residues. In nucleotides, the CDR3 is TGTGCCAGCACCATAGGCACTAGCGGAAGTAGCTCCTACAATGAGCAGTTCTTC. As protein: CASTIGTSGSSSYNEQFF.

This clonotype has at least ten counts. The chain has TRBV12-3 or TRBV12-4 and TRBJ2-3; D is uncertain. The CDR3 runs to 15 residues. V dropped 2 bases and J dropped 2 bases, with 11 bases sitting between them. CDR3 sequence: CASSLQARDTDTQYF. The DNA for the CDR3 is TGTGCCAGCAGTTTACAGGCTAGAGACACAGATACGCAGTATTTT.

This clonotype was seen repeatedly, ten times or more. The genes are TRBV28 and TRBJ2-7; D unclear. Trimming removed 8 bases at V and 7 bases at J, with 15 bases between. The CDR3 is 12 residues long. Per the germline V gene, CDR1 is MDHEN and CDR2 is SYDVKM. DNA of the CDR3: TGTGCCAGCCGTTCAGGCTCTCAGGAGCAGTACTTC. This encodes CASRSGSQEQYF. Filled out from reference TRBV28 and TRBJ2-7, the complete variable domain reads DVKVTQSSRYLVKRTGEKVFLECVQDMDHENMFWYRQDPGLGLRLIYFSYDVKMKEKGDIPEGYSVSREKKERFSLILESASTNQTSMYLCASRSGSQEQYFGPGTRLTVT.

This clonotype was observed a handful of times. The chain employs TRBV12-3 or TRBV12-4 and TRBJ2-4; no reliable D call. CDR3 length equals 12 residues. Trimming removed 3 bases at V and 5 bases at J, with 5 bases between. CDR3 loop: CASSFAQNIQYF. CDR3 DNA sequence: TGTGCCAGCAGTTTCGCCCAAAACATTCAGTACTTC.

The chain is built from TRBV7-8 and TRBJ1-1; D uncertain. This CDR3 spans 13 amino acids. Germline CDR1 SGHVS, CDR2 FQNEAQ. The germline V and J ends were trimmed by 5 bases and 6 bases, with 13 bases remaining between them. Here the CDR3 DNA reads TGTGCCAGCAGCAACAGCGTTTCAGCTGAAGCTTTCTTT. Translated, it gives CASSNSVSAEAFF.